This TCR beta chain was documented in a study of OX40 agonist ivuxolimab in advanced cancers. Overall study context: Subjects had a mean age of roughly 60 years, with a range of roughly 23 to 79; 82.7% were male. Study-level points and caveats: Blood T cells, both CD4+ and CD8+, expanded clonally by week 6 at 0.1 to 3.0 mg/kg. Expanded clones tended on average to be more numerous among CD8+ T cells than CD4+.

Data came from immunoSEQ multiplex PCR; TCRdb stores just in-frame clones and leaves some out. The sample has tens of thousands of clones; over 75% are singletons. The CDR3 contains 16 residues. The V segment lost 2 bases and the J segment 2 bases; nucleotides outside the gene matches: 9. Germline V gene sequence: CDR1 MDHEN, CDR2 SYDVKM. This clone was seen more than once but under ten times. What it binds is unknown. The clonotype comes from an adult with an advanced solid tumor such as melanoma, head and neck, liver or kidney cancer. The chain employs TRBV28 and TRBJ2-7; TRBD1 agrees at 7 bases. The sequencing used CD4+ or CD8+ T cells sorted from blood, collected in a trial of the OX40 agonist ivuxolimab. CDR3 loop: CASSLNLGQLTYEQYF. CDR3 nucleotides: TGTGCCAGCAGTTTAAACTTGGGACAGCTCACCTACGAGCAGTACTTC.